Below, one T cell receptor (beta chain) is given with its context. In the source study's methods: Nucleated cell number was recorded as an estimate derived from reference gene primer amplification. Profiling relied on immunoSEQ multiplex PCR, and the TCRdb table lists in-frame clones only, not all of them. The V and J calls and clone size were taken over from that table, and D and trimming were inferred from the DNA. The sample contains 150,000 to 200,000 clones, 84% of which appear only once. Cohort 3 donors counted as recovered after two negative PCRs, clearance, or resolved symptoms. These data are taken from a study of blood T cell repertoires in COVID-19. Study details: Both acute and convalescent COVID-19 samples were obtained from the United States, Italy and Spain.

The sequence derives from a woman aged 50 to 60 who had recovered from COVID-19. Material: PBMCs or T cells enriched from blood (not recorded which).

CDR3 amino acids: CAISEGQGFSALHF. The CDR3 DNA sequence: TGTGCCATCAGCGAGGGACAGGGCTTTTCGGCCCTCCACTTT. The rearrangement links TRBV10-3 to TRBJ1-6; 9 bases are shared with TRBD1. Germline V gene data show CDR1 as ENHRY and CDR2 as SYGVKD. The CDR3 consists of 14 residues. With 6 bases clipped from V and 14 bases from J, the junction kept 11 bases outside the gene matches.